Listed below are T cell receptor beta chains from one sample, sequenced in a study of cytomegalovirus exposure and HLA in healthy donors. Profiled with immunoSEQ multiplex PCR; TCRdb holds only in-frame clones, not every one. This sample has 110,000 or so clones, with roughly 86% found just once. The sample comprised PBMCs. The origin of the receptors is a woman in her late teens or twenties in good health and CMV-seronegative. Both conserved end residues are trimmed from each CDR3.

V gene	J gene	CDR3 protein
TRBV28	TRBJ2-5	ASSFPGGSRETQY
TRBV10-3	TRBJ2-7	AISGLAGSGEQY
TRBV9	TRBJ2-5	ASSPRPGGQETQY
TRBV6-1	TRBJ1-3	ASSSSRGAGNTIY
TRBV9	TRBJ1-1	ASSGGQGVNTEAF
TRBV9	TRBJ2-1	ASSVAREQF
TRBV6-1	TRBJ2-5	ASSVPGTGGETQY
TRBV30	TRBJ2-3	AWGSGFDTDTQY
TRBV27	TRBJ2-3	ASSLSGGYTDTQY
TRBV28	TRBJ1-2	ASGPGQGFGYT
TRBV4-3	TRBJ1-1	ASSQDRGSSTEAF
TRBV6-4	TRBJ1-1	ASRLTGGRTEAF
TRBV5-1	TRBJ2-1	ASSSGLNEQF
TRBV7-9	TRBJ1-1	ASSPRGPMNTEAF
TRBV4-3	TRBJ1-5	ASSQDRQGPHQPQH
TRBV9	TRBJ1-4	ASSVSGTNEKLF
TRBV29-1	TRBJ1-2	SVEDTDLPNYGYT
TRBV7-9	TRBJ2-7	ASSFGGSSYEQY
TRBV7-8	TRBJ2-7	ASSLDTYYEQY
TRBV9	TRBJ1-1	ASSGSTGNTEAF
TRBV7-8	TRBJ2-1	ASSLLGAANEQF
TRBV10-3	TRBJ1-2	AIRRTGGKYGYT
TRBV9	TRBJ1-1	ASRRGTNTEAF
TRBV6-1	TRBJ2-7	ASSERPSGSGEY
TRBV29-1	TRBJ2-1	SLGTSGSSYNEQF
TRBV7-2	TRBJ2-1	ASSLWEYNEQF
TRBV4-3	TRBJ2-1	ASSQVRRRGNEQF
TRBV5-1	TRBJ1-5	ASSPGGLLNQPQH
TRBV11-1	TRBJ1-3	ASSRTHGQFLFSGNTIY
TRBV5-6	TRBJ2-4	ASSPTGGGEY
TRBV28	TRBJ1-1	ASSFYATGSFTEAF
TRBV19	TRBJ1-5	ASSIHRQGFSNQPQH
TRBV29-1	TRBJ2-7	SVLLVREANEQY
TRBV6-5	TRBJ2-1	ASSFQGRNNEQF
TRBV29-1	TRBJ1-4	SVLVGQGIEKLF
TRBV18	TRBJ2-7	ASSPRRRDRYEQY
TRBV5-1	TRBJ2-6	ASSLVRSSGANVLT
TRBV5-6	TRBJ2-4	ASSLTGAKNIQY
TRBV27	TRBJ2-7	ASSLSSPGRHEQY
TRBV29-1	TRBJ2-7	SVEDEWEEQY
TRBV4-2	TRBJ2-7	ASSLDREGSYEQY
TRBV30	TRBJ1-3	AWSTLRDRGNTIY
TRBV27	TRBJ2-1	ASSLLGGGTRNEQF
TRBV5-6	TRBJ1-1	ASTMGGDTEAF
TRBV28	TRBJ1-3	ASSLSTSGNTIY
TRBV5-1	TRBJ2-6	ASSKDTGANVLT
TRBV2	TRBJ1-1	ASKGQAGATEAF
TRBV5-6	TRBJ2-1	ASTHRVDYNEQF
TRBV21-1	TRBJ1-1	ASSNPRTGRRTEAF
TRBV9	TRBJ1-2	ASSFGGGAYGYT
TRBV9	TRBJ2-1	ASSVLAGEYNEQF
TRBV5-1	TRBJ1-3	ASSLDRLSGNTIY
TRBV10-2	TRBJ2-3	ASSAGSGTDTQY